This T cell receptor (beta chain) was documented in a study of cytomegalovirus exposure and HLA in healthy donors. Study at large: Most genotyped donors, roughly 80% of fewer than 400, had Caucasian-associated genetic ancestry. Study-level findings and limits: It was shown in a later analysis that HLA-associated TCR beta chains were more clonally expanded than other, equally common chains.

In the PCR, 60 Vbeta and 13 Jbeta primers were used. Profiling relied on immunoSEQ multiplex PCR, and the TCRdb table lists in-frame clones only, not all of them. Of about 230,000 clones detected, over 75% appear once; the ten largest clones hold roughly 0.45%. The CDR3 spans 14 residues. Per the germline V gene, CDR1 is SEHNR and CDR2 is FQNEAQ (reference sequence). Trimming removed 5 bases at V and 3 bases at J, with 14 bases between. Points on this clone: Its antigen is currently unknown.

This receptor was obtained from a boy between 10 and 17 years old in good health and CMV-seronegative. Sequencing was carried out using PBMCs. The chain uses TRBV7-9 and TRBJ2-7, with D possibly TRBD2 on 5 matching bases. The CDR3 DNA reads TGTGCCAGCAGCCAGGACTCGGTTAACTACGAGCAGTACTTC. Its translation: CASSQDSVNYEQYF.